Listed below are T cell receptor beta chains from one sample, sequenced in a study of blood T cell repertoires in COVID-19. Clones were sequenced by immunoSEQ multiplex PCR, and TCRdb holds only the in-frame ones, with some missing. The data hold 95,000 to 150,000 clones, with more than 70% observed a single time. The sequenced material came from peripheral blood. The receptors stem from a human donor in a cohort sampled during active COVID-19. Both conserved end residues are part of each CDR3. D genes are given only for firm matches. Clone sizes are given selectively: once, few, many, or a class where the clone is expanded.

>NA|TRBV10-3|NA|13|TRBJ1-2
CAISENLNYGYTF
TGTGCCATCAGTGAGAATTTAAACTATGGCTACACCTTC
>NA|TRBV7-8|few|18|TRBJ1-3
CASATFPDSGTRGNTIYF
TGTGCCAGCGCGACCTTTCCAGACTCGGGAACACGAGGAAACACCATATATTTT
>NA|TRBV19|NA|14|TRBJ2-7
CASAAGAAGYEQYF
TGTGCCAGTGCAGCCGGGGCAGCGGGCTACGAGCAGTACTTC
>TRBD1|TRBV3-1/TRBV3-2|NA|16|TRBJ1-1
CASSRRTGGSNTEAFF
TGTGCCAGCAGCCGAAGGACAGGGGGGTCAAACACTGAAGCTTTCTTT
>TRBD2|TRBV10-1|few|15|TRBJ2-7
CASSYLAGGKYEQYF
TGCGCCAGCAGCTACCTAGCGGGAGGGAAATACGAGCAGTACTTC
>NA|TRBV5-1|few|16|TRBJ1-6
CASSLSGVGVEVALHF
TGCGCCAGCAGCTTGTCTGGGGTAGGGGTCGAGGTGGCCCTCCACTTT
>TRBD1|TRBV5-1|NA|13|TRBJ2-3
CASSLRQGDTQYF
TGCGCCAGCAGCCTAAGACAGGGGGATACGCAGTATTTT
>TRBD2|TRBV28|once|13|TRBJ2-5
CASKMGGKGAQYF
TGTGCCAGCAAAATGGGGGGGAAAGGGGCCCAGTACTTC
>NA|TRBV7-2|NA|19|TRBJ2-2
CASSWGGGDAKSNTGELFF
TGTGCCAGCAGCTGGGGGGGCGGGGACGCAAAATCGAACACCGGGGAGCTGTTTTTT
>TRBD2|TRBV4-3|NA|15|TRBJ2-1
CASSQGTSGTGEQFF
TGCGCCAGCAGCCAAGGGACTAGCGGGACGGGTGAGCAGTTCTTC
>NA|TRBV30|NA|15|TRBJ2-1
CAWSAGPEPYNEQFF
TGTGCCTGGAGTGCAGGGCCGGAACCCTACAATGAGCAGTTCTTC
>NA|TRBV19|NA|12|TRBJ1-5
CASMNPGISQHF
TGTGCCAGTATGAACCCCGGTATTTCCCAGCATTTT
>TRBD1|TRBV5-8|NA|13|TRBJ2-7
CASNGQGAYEQYF
TGTGCCAGCAACGGACAGGGGGCTTACGAGCAGTACTTC
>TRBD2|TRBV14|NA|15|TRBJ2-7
CASSQTGTSEYEQYF
TGTGCCAGCAGCCAAACGGGGACTAGCGAGTACGAGCAGTACTTC
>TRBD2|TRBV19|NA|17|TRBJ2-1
CASSRGLAGGPHNEQFF
TGTGCCAGTAGTAGGGGACTAGCGGGAGGGCCTCACAATGAGCAGTTCTTC
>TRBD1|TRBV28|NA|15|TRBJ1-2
CASRETGFTPYGYTF
TGTGCCAGCAGGGAGACAGGGTTTACTCCTTATGGCTACACCTTC
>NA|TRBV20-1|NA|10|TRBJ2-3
CSATRNTQYF
TGCAGTGCTACTAGGAATACGCAGTATTTT
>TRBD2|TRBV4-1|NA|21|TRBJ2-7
CASSQEAGGASGRKRSGEQYF
TGCGCCAGCAGCCAAGAGGCCGGCGGGGCTAGCGGGAGGAAGAGGTCGGGCGAGCAGTACTTC
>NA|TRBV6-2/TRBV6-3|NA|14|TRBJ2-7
CASSKGQGPSEQYF
TGTGCCAGCAGTAAGGGGCAGGGGCCCTCCGAGCAGTACTTC
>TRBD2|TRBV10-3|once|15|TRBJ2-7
CAISDGLAGTYEQYF
TGTGCCATCAGTGACGGACTAGCGGGGACTTACGAGCAGTACTTC